The T cell receptor (beta chain) under discussion was sequenced for a study of cytomegalovirus exposure and HLA in healthy donors. Primers: 60 Vbeta forward and 13 Jbeta reverse. Data came from immunoSEQ multiplex PCR; TCRdb stores just in-frame clones and leaves some out. The profile shows around 130,000 clones, approximately 80% of them singletons. CDR3 length: 13 amino acids. Germline loops: CDR1 MNHNS, CDR2 SASEGT. The rearrangement links TRBV6-1 to TRBJ2-5; perhaps TRBD1 as D (5 bases). The J call may be in error: the DNA end matches TRBJ2-7 better. This TCR was recovered from a woman aged 60-70 years in good health and CMV-seronegative. Sequenced: PBMCs. CDR3 DNA: TGTGCCAGCAGTGAAATCCAGGGCTACGAGCAGTACTTC. Residues: CASSEIQGYEQYF.